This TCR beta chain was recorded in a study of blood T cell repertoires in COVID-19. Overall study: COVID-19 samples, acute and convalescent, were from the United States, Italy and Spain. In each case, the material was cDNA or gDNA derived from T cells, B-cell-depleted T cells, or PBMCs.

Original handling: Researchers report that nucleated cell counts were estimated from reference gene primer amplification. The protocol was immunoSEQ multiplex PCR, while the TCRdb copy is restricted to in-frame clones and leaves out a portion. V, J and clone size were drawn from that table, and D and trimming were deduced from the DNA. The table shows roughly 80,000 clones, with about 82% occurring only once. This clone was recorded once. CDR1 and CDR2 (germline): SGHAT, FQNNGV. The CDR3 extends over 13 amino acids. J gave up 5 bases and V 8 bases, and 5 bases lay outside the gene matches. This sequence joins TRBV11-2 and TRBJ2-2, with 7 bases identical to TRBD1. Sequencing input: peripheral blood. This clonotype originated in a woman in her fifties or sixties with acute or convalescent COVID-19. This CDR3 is CASQGVRTGELFF. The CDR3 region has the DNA TGTGCCAGCCAGGGGGTGAGGACCGGGGAGCTGTTTTTT.